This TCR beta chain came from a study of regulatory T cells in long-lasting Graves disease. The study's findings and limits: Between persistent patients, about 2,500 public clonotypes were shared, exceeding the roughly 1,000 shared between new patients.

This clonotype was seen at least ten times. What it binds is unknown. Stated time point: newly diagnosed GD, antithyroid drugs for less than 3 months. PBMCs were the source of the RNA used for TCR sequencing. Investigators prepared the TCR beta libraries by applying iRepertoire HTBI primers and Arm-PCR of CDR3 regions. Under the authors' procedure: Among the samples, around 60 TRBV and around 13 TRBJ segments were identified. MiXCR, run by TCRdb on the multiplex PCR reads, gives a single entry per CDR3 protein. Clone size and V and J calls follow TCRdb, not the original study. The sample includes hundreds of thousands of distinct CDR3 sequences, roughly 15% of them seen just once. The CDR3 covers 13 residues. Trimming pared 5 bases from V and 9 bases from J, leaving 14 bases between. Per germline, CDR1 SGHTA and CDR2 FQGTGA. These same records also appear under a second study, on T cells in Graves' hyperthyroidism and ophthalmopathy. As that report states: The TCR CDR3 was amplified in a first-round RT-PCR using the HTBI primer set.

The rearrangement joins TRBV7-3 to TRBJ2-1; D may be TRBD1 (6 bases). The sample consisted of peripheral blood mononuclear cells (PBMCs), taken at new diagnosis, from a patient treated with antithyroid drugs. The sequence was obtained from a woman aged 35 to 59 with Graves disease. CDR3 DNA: TGTGCCAGCAGCCCCAGACAGGATGGTGAGCAGTTCTTC. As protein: CASSPRQDGEQFF.